This T cell receptor beta chain originates from a study of blood T cell repertoires in COVID-19. In the study overall: Acute-phase and convalescent COVID-19 samples originated in the United States, Italy and Spain.

CDR1 and CDR2 (germline): LNHNV, YYDKDF (reference sequence). V was shortened by 0 bases and J by 3 bases, with 18 bases between the two germline ends. The CDR3 covers 18 residues. Libraries were prepared by immunoSEQ multiplex PCR; TCRdb keeps only in-frame clonotypes and omits some of them. This table holds 140,000 to 150,000 clones, roughly 84% found once. The chain has TRBV15 and TRBJ1-5; D gene uncertain. The sequence was collected from a human donor in a cohort sampled during active COVID-19. The material sequenced was peripheral blood. The CDR3 region has the DNA TGTGCCACCAGCAGAGATTCGTTCGCGTTCGGTTACAATCAGCCCCAGCATTTT. Its protein product is CATSRDSFAFGYNQPQHF. The complete variable domain, with remaining parts taken from reference TRBV15 and TRBJ1-5, reads DAMVIQNPRYQVTQFGKPVTLSCSQTLNHNVMYWYQQKSSQAPKLLFHYYDKDFNNEADTPDNFQSRRPNTSFCFLDIRSPGLGDTAMYLCATSRDSFAFGYNQPQHFGDGTRLSIL.